This T cell receptor beta chain was sequenced during a study of CD8 T cells in ankylosing spondylitis. Whole-study results and caveats: What seemed typical of ankylosing spondylitis blood was a TCR beta motif built from 7 or 8 highly homologous variants. CD8+ by phenotype, disease-linked clones were relatively rare in peripheral blood. A number of the motif variants had already been described in reactive arthritis synovial fluid and blood. Reports say disease-linked clones showed up significantly more in matched ankylosing spondylitis synovial fluid.

MiXCR, run by TCRdb on the 5' RACE reads, gives a single entry per CDR3 protein. This sample has more than 650,000 distinct CDR3 sequences; 12% occur once, and the top ten carry about 0.49%. Germline V gene lookup returns CDR1 SGHVS and CDR2 FQNEAQ. The V end was cut by 7 bases, the J end by 2 bases, with 15 bases between. This CDR3 region has 14 residues. This clonotype was detected only a few times. Its antigen is currently unknown. This TCR derives from a male donor with ankylosing spondylitis. The sample consisted of blood, either unsorted or a sorted T cell fraction (not recorded which). This chain uses TRBV7-8 with TRBJ2-7; D might be TRBD1 (6 bases). This chain's CDR3 is CASIRGSGPYEQYF. Written as DNA, the CDR3 is TGTGCCAGCATCAGGGGTTCGGGCCCCTACGAGCAGTACTTC.